This T cell receptor (beta chain) was profiled in a study of T cell changes during pregnancy in multiple sclerosis. The CDR3 is made up of 14 amino acids. Germline V lookup: CDR1 SGHTA, CDR2 FQGNSA. V lost 5 bases and J lost 12, with 20 bases in between. This clone was found once. This table comes from immunoSEQ multiplex PCR, and its TCRdb copy is limited to in-frame clones, with some not included. Here the sample spans around 85,000 clones, about 89% being singletons. V and J are TRBV7-2 and TRBJ2-1; D perhaps matches TRBD2 (6 bases). This TCR was sampled from a female donor in good health, serving as a control in a pregnancy study. Some clones in this sample may be carry-over from other donors' samples. Sequenced here: PBMCs, sampled in the first trimester of pregnancy. The CDR3 protein is CASSPLALEGRQFF. CDR3 in DNA: TGTGCCAGCAGCCCTCTGGCGTTGGAGGGGAGGCAGTTCTTC. Drawing the rest from reference TRBV7-2 and TRBJ2-1, the complete variable domain is GAGVSQSPSNKVTEKGKDVELRCDPISGHTALYWYRQSLGQGLEFLIYFQGNSAPDKSGLPSDRFSAERTGGSVSTLTIQRTQQEDSAVYLCASSPLALEGRQFFGPGTRLTVL.